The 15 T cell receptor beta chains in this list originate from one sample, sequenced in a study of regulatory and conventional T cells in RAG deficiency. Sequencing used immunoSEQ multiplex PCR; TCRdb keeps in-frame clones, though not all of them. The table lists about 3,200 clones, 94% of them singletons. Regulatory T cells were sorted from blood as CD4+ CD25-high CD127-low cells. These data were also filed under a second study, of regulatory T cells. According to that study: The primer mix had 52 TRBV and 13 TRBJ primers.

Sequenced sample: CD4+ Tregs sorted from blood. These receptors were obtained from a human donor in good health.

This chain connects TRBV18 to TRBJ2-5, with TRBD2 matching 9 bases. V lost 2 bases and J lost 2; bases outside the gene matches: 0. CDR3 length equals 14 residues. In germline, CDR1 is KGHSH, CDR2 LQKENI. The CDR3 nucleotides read TGTGCCAGCTCACCAGCGGGAGGGCAAGAGACCCAGTACTTC. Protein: CASSPAGGQETQYF.

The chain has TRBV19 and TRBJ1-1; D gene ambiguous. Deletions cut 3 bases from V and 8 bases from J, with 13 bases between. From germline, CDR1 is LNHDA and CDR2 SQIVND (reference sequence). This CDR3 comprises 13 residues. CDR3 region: CASSIVRFAEAFF. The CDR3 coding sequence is TGTGCCAGTAGTATTGTTAGGTTTGCCGAAGCTTTCTTT.

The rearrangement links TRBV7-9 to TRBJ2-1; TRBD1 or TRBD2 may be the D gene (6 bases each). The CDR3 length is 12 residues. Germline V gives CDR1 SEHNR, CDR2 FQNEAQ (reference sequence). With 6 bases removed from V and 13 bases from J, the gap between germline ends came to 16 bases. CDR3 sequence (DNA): TGTGCCAGCAGTCTGGATGAGGGGGGTCAGTTCTTC. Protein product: CASSLDEGGQFF.

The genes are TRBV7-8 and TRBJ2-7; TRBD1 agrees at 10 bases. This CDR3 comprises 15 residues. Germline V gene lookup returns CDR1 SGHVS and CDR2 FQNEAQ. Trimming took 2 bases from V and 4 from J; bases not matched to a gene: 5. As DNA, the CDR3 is TGTGCCAGCAGCTTAATGACAGGGGGCACGTACGAGCAGTACTTC. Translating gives CASSLMTGGTYEQYF.

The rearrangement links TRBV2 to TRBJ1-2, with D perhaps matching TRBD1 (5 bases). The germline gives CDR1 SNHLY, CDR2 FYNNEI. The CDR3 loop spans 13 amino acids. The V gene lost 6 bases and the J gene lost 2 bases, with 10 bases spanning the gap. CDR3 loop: CASRSGPNYGYTF. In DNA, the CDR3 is TGTGCCAGCAGGTCAGGGCCCAACTATGGCTACACCTTC. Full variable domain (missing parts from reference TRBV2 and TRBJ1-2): EPEVTQTPSHQVTQMGQEVILRCVPISNHLYFYWYRQILGQKVEFLVSFYNNEISEKSEIFDDQFSVERPDGSNFTLKIRSTKLEDSAMYFCASRSGPNYGYTFGSGTRLTVV.

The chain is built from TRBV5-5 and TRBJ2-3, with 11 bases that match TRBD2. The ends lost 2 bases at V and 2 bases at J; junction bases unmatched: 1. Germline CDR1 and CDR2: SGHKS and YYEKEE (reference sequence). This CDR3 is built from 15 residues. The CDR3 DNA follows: TGTGCCAGCAGCTTACTAGCGGGAGACACAGATACGCAGTATTTT. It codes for CASSLLAGDTDTQYF.

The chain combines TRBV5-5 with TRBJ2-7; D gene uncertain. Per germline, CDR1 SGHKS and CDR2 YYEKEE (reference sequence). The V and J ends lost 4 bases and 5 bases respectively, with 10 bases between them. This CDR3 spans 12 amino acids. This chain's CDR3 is CASSPLLDEQYF. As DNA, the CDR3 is TGTGCCAGCAGCCCCCTACTTGACGAGCAGTACTTC.

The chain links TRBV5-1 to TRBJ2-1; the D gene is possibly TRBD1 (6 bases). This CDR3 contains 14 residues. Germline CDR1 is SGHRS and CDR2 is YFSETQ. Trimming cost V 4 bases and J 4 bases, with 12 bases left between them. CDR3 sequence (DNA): TGCGCCAGCAGCCTCGGACAGCGGTACAATGAGCAGTTCTTC. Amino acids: CASSLGQRYNEQFF.

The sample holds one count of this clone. The CDR3 reads CSARWYDTIYF. CDR3 nucleotide sequence: TGCAGTGCTAGATGGTATGACACCATATATTTT. The V gene is TRBV20-1, the J gene TRBJ1-3; D not certain. Germline V gene lookup returns CDR1 DFQATT and CDR2 SNEGSKA (reference sequence). Between the trimmed V and J ends, which lost 2 bases and 8 bases, there was a span of 7 bases. The CDR3 spans 11 residues.

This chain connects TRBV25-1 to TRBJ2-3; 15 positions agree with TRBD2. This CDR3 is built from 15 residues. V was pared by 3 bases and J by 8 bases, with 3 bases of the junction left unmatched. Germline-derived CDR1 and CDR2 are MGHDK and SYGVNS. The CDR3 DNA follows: TGTGCCAGCAGTGAGGGACTAGCGGGAGGTGGTACGCAGTATTTT. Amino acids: CASSEGLAGGGTQYF.

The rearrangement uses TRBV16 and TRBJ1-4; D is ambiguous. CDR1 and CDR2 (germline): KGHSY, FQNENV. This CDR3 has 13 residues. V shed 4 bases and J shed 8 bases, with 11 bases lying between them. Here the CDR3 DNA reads TGTGCCAGCAGCCCCAACGCAGGCGAAAAACTGTTTTTT. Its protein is CASSPNAGEKLFF. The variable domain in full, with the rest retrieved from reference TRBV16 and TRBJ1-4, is GEEVAQTPKHLVRGEGQKAKLYCAPIKGHSYVFWYQQVLKNEFKFLISFQNENVFDETGMPKERFSAKCLPNSPCSLEIQATKLEDSAVYFCASSPNAGEKLFFGSGTQLSVL.

The CDR3 protein is CASSPTVSSNQPQHF. In DNA form, the CDR3 reads TGTGCCAGTAGCCCGACAGTATCAAGCAATCAGCCCCAGCATTTT. V gene TRBV19 combines with J gene TRBJ1-5; D perhaps matches TRBD1 (5 bases). Per the germline V gene, CDR1 is LNHDA and CDR2 is SQIVND (reference sequence). The CDR3 contains 15 residues. Trimming left V 6 bases short and J 1 base short, with 13 bases between.

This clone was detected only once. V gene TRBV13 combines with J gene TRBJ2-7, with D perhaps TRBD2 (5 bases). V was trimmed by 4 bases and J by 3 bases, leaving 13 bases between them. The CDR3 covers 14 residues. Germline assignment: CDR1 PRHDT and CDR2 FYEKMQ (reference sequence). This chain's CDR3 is CASSSRTGSYEQYF. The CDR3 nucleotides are TGTGCCAGCAGCTCTCGGACGGGAAGCTACGAGCAGTACTTC.

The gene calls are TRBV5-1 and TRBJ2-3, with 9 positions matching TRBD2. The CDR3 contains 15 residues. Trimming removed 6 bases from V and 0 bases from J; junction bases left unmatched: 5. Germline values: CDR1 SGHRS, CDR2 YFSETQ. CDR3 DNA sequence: TGCGCCAGCAAGGCTAGCGGGGCTAGCACAGATACGCAGTATTTT. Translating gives CASKASGASTDTQYF.

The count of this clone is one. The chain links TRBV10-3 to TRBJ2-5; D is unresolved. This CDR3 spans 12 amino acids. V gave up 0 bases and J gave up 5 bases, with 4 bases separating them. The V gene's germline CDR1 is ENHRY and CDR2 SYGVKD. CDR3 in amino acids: CAISESGETQYF. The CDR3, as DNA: TGTGCCATCAGTGAGTCGGGGGAGACCCAGTACTTC.